The T cell receptor (beta chain) described here comes from a study of T-cell reconstitution after alpha-beta-depleted transplantation in children. This clonotype was detected many times. The authors prepared the TCRbeta library with unique molecular identifiers. TCRdb recomputed calls from the PCR reads with MiXCR, one row per CDR3 protein. The table lists some 390,000 distinct CDR3 sequences, just over 20% of them singletons. Germline values: CDR1 DFQATT, CDR2 SNEGSKA (reference sequence). V was pared by 1 base and J by 5 bases, with 3 bases of the junction left unmatched. The CDR3 length is 14 residues.

The sequences come from PBMCs from the stem cell graft donor, collected from the stem cell graft. The chain is built from TRBV20-1 and TRBJ2-1; TRBD2 agrees at 9 bases. This clonotype was sampled from a human donor who donated a stem cell graft to a child with acute myeloid leukemia. DNA of the CDR3: TGCAGTGCTAGAGCCCTAGCGGGAAACAATGAGCAGTTCTTC. Its protein product is CSARALAGNNEQFF.